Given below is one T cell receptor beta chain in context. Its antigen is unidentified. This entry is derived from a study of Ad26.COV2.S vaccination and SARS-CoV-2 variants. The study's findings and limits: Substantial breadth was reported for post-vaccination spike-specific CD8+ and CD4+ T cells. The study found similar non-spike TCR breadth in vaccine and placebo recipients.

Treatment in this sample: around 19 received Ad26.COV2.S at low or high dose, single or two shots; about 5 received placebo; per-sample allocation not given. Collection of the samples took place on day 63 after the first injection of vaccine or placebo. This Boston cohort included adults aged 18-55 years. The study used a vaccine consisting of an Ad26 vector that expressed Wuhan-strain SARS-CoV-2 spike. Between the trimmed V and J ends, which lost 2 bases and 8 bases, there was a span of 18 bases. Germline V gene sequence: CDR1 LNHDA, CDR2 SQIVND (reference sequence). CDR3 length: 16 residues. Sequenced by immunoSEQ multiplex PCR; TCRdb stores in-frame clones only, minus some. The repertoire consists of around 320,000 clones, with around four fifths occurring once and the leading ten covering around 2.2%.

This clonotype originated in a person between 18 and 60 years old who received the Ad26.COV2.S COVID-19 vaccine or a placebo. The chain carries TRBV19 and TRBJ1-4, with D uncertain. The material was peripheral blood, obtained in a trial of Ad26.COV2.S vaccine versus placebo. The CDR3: CASSIHMDTFREKLFF. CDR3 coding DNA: TGTGCCAGTAGTATACACATGGATACTTTTCGGGAAAAACTGTTTTTT.